A single sample is the source of the 3 T cell receptor beta chains below, sequenced in a study of spatial heterogeneity in lung cancer. Time point denoted: sample taken at primary tumor resection. No cell sorting; template was whole RNA from tumor, lung tissue or PBMC. TCRdb called the 5' RACE reads again in MiXCR, with one record for every CDR3 protein. This table holds 40,000 to 55,000 distinct CDR3 sequences, 6.5% to 8.5% found once. Sequences were derived from PBMCs, sampled at surgery. These receptors were collected from a female donor with early-stage non-small cell lung cancer.

This clonotype was counted only a few times. J is TRBJ2-3 and V is TRBV5-1; 7 bases fit TRBD2. The CDR3 contains 17 residues. V shed 5 bases and J 0 bases; nucleotides not matched to a gene: 12. Germline V gives CDR1 SGHRS, CDR2 YFSETQ. In DNA form, the CDR3 reads TGCGCCAGCAGGTGGCCAGCGGGGAGCGCTAGCACAGATACGCAGTATTTT. This gives the protein CASRWPAGSASTDTQYF.

In this sample, this clonotype turned up once. A much bigger clone sits one base away, suggesting this may be a read error. In DNA form, the CDR3 reads TGTGACAGCAGCTGGCTAGCGGGGGTCACAGATACGCAGTATTTT. Translated, it gives CDSSWLAGVTDTQYF. The rearrangement links TRBV11-2 to TRBJ2-3; 10 bases agree with TRBD2. There are 15 residues in the CDR3. Germline V gene data show CDR1 as SGHAT and CDR2 as FQNNGV.

The rearrangement joins TRBV9 to TRBJ2-5; weak D call: TRBD1 (6 bases). Germline-derived CDR1 and CDR2 are SGDLS and YYNGEE. V gave up 0 bases and J gave up 2 bases, with 11 bases separating them. The CDR3 sequence is 15 residues long. DNA of the CDR3: TGTGCCAGCAGCGTAGAACCAGGGGCTCAAGAGACCCAGTACTTC. Its protein product is CASSVEPGAQETQYF.